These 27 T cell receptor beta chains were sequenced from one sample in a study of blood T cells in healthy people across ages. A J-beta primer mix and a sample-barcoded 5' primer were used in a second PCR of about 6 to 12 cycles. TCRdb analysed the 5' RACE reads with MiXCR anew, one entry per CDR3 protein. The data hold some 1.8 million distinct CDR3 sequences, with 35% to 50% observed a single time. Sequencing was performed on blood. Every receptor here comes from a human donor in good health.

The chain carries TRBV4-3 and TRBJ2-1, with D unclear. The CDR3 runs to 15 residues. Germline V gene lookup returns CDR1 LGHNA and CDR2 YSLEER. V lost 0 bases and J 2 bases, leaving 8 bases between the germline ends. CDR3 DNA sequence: TGCGCCAGCAGCCAAGATCATACAACCTACAATGAGCAGTTCTTC. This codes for CASSQDHTTYNEQFF.

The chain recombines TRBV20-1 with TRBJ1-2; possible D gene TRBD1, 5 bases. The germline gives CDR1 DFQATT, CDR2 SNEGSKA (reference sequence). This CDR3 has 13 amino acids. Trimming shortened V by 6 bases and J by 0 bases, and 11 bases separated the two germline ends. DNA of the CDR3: TGCAGTGCACTGAGGGGCGCTAACTATGGCTACACCTTC. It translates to CSALRGANYGYTF.

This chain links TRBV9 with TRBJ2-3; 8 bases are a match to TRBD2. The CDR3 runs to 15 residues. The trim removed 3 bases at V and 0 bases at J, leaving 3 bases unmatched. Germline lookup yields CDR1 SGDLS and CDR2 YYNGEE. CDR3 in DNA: TGTGCCAGCAGCGGCGGGGGGTTAAGCACAGATACGCAGTATTTT. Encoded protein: CASSGGGLSTDTQYF.

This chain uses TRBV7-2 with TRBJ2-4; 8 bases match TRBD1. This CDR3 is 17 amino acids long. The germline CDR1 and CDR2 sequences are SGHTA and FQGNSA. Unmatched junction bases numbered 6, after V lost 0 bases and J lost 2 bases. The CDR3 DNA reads TGTGCCAGCAGCTTAGCGTCGGGGGACAGGCCCAAAAACATTCAGTACTTC. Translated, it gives CASSLASGDRPKNIQYF.

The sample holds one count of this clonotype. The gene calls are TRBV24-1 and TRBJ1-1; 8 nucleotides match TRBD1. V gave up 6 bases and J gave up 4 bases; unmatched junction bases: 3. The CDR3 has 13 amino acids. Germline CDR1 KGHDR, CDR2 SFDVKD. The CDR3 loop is CATSLTGGTEAFF. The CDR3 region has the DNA TGTGCCACCAGTTTAACAGGGGGCACTGAAGCTTTCTTT.

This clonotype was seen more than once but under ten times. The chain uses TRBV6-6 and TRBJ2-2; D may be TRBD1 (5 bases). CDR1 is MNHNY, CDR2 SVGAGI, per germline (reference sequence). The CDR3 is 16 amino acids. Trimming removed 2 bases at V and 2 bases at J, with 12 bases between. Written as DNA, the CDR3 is TGTGCCAGCAGTTACCGTCCAGGGTCAAACACCGGGGAGCTGTTTTTT. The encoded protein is CASSYRPGSNTGELFF.

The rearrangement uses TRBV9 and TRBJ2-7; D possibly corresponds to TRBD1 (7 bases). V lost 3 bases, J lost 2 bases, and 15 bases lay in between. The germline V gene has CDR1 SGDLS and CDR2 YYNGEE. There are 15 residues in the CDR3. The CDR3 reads CASSAQGGITYEQYF. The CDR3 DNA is TGTGCCAGCAGCGCCCAGGGGGGAATCACCTACGAGCAGTACTTC.

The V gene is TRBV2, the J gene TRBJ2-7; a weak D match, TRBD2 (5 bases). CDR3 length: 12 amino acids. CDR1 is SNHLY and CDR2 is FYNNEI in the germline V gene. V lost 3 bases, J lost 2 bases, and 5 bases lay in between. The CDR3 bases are TGTGCCAGCAGTGAGAGGGCCTACGAGCAGTACTTC. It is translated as CASSERAYEQYF.

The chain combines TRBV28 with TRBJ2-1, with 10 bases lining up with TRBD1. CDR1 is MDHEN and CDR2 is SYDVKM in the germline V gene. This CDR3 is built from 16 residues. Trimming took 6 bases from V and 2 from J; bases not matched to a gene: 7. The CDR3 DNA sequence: TGTGCCAGCAGCGGCGGGGACAGGGGAGCCTACAATGAGCAGTTCTTC. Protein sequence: CASSGGDRGAYNEQFF. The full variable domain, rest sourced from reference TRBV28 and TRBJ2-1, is DVKVTQSSRYLVKRTGEKVFLECVQDMDHENMFWYRQDPGLGLRLIYFSYDVKMKEKGDIPEGYSVSREKKERFSLILESASTNQTSMYLCASSGGDRGAYNEQFFGPGTRLTVL.

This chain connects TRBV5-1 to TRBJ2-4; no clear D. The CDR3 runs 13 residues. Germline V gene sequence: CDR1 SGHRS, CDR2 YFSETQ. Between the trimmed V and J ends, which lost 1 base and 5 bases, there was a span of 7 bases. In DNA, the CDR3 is TGCGCCAGCAGCTTGACCCAGGAAAACATTCAGTACTTC. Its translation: CASSLTQENIQYF.

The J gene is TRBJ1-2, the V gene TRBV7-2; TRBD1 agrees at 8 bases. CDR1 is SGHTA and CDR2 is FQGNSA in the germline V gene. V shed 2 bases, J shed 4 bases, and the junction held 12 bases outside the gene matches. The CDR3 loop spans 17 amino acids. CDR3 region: CASSLTSGQGAIYGYTF. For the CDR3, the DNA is TGTGCCAGCAGCTTAACCTCAGGACAGGGCGCGATCTATGGCTACACCTTC.

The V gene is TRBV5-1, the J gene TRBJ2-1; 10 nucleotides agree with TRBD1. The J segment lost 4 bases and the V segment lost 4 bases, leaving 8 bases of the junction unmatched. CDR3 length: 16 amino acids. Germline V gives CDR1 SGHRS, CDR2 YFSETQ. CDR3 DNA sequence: TGCGCCAGCAGCGAAAAGGGACAGGGGCAATACAATGAGCAGTTCTTC. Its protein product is CASSEKGQGQYNEQFF.

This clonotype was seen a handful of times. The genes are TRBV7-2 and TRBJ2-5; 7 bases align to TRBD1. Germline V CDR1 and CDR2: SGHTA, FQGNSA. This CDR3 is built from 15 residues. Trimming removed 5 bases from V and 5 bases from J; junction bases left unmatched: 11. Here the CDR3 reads CASSGPGQPRETQYF. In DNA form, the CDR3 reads TGTGCCAGCAGCGGCCCGGGACAGCCCCGGGAGACCCAGTACTTC.

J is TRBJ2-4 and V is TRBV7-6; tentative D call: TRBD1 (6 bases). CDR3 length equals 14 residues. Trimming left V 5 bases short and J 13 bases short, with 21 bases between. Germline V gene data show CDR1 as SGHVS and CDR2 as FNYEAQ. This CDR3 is CASSPNRESTEQYF. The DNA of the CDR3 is TGTGCCAGCAGCCCAAACAGGGAATCGACTGAGCAGTACTTC.

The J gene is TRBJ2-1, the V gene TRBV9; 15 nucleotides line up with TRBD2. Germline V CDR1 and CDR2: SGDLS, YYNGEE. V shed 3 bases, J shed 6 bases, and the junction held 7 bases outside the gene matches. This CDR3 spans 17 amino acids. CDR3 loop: CASSGRTSGGVGNEQFF. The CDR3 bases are TGTGCCAGCAGCGGGCGGACTAGCGGGGGGGTAGGCAATGAGCAGTTCTTC.

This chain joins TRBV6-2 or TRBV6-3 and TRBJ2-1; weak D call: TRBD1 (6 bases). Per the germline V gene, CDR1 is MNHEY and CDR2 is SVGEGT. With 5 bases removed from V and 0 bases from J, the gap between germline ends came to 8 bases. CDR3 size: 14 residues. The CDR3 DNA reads TGTGCCAGCAGTGGGGGCTTCTCCTACAATGAGCAGTTCTTC. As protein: CASSGGFSYNEQFF.

CDR3 in amino acids: CASSYVRGRTDTQYF. The DNA of the CDR3 is TGTGCCAGCAGTTACGTCAGGGGGAGGACAGATACGCAGTATTTT. The chain links TRBV6-2 or TRBV6-3 to TRBJ2-3; D is possibly TRBD1 (7 bases). The CDR3 has 15 amino acids. V was trimmed by 2 bases and J by 3 bases, leaving 12 bases between them. Germline V gives CDR1 MNHEY, CDR2 SVGEGT.

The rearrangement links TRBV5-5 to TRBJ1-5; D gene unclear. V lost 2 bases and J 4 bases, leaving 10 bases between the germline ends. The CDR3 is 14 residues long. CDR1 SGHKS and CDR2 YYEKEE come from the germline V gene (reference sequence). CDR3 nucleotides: TGTGCCAGCAGCTTTAACAGTCCTAATCAGCCCCAGCATTTT. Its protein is CASSFNSPNQPQHF.

This CDR3 is CSAAGLAGTYNEQFF. DNA for the CDR3: TGCAGTGCTGCGGGACTAGCGGGGACCTACAATGAGCAGTTCTTC. This chain connects TRBV20-1 to TRBJ2-1, with 13 bases aligning to TRBD2. The CDR3 is 15 residues long. Germline V gene lookup returns CDR1 DFQATT and CDR2 SNEGSKA (reference sequence). The trim removed 5 bases at V and 2 bases at J, leaving 3 bases unmatched.

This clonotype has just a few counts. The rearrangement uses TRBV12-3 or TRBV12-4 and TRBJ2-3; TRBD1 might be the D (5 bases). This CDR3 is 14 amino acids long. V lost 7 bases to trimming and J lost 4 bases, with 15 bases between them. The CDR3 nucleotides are TGTGCCAGCAATCCAGGGAATATCGCAGATACGCAGTATTTT. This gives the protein CASNPGNIADTQYF.

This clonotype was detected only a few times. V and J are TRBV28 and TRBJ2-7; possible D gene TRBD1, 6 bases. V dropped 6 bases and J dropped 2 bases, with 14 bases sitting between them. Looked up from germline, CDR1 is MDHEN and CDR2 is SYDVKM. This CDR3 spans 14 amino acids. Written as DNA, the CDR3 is TGTGCCAGCAGCTTGACAGGTCATCCCTACGAGCAGTACTTC. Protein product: CASSLTGHPYEQYF.

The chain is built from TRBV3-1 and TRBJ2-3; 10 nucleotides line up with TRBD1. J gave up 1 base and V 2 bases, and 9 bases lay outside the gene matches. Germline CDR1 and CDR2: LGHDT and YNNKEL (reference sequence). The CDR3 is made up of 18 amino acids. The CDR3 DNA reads TGTGCCAGCAGCCAAAAAATGGGACAGGGGATGGGCACAGATACGCAGTATTTT. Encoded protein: CASSQKMGQGMGTDTQYF.

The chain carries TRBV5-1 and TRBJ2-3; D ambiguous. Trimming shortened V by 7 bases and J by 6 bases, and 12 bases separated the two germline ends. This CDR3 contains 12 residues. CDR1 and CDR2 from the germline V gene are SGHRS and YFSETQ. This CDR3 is CASEGQADTQYF. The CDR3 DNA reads TGCGCCAGCGAAGGTCAAGCGGATACGCAGTATTTT.

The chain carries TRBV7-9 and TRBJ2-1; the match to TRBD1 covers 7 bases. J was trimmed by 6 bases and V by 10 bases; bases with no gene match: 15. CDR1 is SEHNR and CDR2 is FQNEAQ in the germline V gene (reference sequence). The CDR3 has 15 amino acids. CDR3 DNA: TGTGCCACCTCCAGTGGGGACAGCTCGCGCAATGAGCAGTTCTTC. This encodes CATSSGDSSRNEQFF.

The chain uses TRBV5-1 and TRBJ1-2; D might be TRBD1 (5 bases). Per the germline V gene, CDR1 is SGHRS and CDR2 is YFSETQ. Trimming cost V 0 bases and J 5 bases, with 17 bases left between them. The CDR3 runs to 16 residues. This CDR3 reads CASSLARDRSPYGYTF. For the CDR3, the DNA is TGCGCCAGCAGCTTGGCCCGGGACCGCTCTCCGTATGGCTACACCTTC.

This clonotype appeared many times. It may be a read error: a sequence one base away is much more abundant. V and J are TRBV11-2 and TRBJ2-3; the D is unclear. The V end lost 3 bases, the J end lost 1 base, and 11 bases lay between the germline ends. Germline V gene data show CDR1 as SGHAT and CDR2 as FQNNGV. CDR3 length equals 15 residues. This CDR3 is CASSFGDGRTDTQYF. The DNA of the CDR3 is TGTGCCAGCAGCTTTGGCGACGGGCGCACAGATACGCAGTATTTT.

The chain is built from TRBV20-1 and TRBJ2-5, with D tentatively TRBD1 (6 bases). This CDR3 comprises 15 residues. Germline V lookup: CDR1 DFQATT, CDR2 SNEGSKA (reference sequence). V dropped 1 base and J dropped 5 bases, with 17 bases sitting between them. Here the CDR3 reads CSARGGTPLGETQYF. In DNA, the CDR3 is TGCAGTGCTAGAGGAGGGACACCCTTGGGGGAGACCCAGTACTTC.